This TCR beta chain was captured in a study of shared clonotypes between healthy human individuals. The overall study: A couple of women and a few men aged 18 to 49 served as donors. Whole-study results and caveats: In a handful of donors, around 5% of naive CD4 clonotypes appeared in common.

Genomic DNA of every subset was divided equally among multiple immunoSEQ plates. Repertoires were generated with immunoSEQ multiplex PCR, while TCRdb's copy carries only in-frame clones and drops some. The repertoire holds roughly 1,000,000 clones, with 78% as singletons. This clone was seen only once. What it binds is not known. CDR1 and CDR2 from the germline V gene are SGHRS and YFSETQ. The ends were cut back, 4 bases at V and 1 base at J, with 14 bases in the middle. This CDR3 has 15 amino acids. The sequence was obtained from a man aged 18 to 35 in good health. Some clones in this sample may be carry-over from other donors' samples. The chain joins TRBV5-1 to TRBJ1-1, with D tentatively TRBD1 (5 bases). Sequencing was done on a sample of memory CD4+ T cells from PBMCs. Subset here: CD45RA-negative fraction. In nucleotides, the CDR3 is TGCGCCAGCAGCGCCGTTGGGGCGGGGAACACTGAAGCTTTCTTT. It codes for CASSAVGAGNTEAFF.